The T cell receptor (beta chain) described here comes from a study of identical twins (dated by TCRdb to about 2016). Study-level background: To test whether fetal clonotypes persist, the study used deep sequencing on TCR alpha and beta repertoires from monozygotic twins, unrelated adults of various ages, and cord blood. To rule out contamination, replicate twin experiments were performed at different times with different library preparation protocols.

The library was made by 5' RACE. The listed sequencing device is Illumina HiSeq 2000. Template switching introduced a universal primer binding site; the final cDNA contained a unique molecular identifier, enabling accurate counting of TCR cDNA molecules. Specific primers in the conserved constant-segment region were used to synthesize first-strand cDNA for TCR alpha and beta chains. To control for contamination, each cDNA library was double barcoded with a SMART-Mk sample barcode plus Illumina barcodes. TruSeq adapter sequences along with Illumina sample barcodes were introduced in two successive PCR steps. Sequencing of the TCR alpha and beta cDNA libraries was done on the Illumina HiSeq platform using custom primers. As for the authors' bioinformatics: Unique molecular identifiers were extracted from raw reads with MiGEC, and CDR3 positions were determined with MiXCR. Recombination models were inferred per individual with the repgenHMM and IGoR tools using an EM algorithm. The analysis of shared clonotypes was done with the tcR package in R, with sharing normalized by the product of cloneset sizes. To study raw recombination without the effects of thymic and clonal selection, out-of-frame nonproductive sequences were analyzed. TCRdb trimmed public reads at Q25 via fastp, called clones via MiXCR and kept in-frame beta chains. Merged by CDR3 protein, the rows form single entries marked with the most common genes and DNA. V and J calls and clone size were set by TCRdb, not the authors. In this sample the table shows hundreds of thousands of distinct CDR3 sequences, 5.5% to 7.5% of which occur a single time. The leading ten clones occupy 1.5% to 2% of the sample.

All donors were healthy Caucasians. Three unrelated non-twin adults were additionally sequenced: a male aged 18 to 30, a male aged 50 to 60 and a female aged 50 to 60. Miltenyi CD45RO+ enrichment and human naive T-cell isolation kits were used to isolate memory (CD45RO+) and naive T cells from PBMC. Ten or more counts support this clonotype. The antigen it recognizes is unknown. Per-base qualities were not stored, and no clone one base away is much larger. The full study reports these points: In monozygotic twins, recombination models systematically underestimated out-of-frame TCR alpha sharing, but the models matched the sharing seen between unrelated individuals. Compared with coincidental sharing between unrelated individuals, out-of-frame TCR alpha sequences shared between twins showed an excess of sequences with low generation probability. Invariant T cells such as MAIT and iNKT could partly confound zero-insertion analyses, though diverse VJ usage argued against this for most clonotypes. The excess sharing between twins in beta out-of-frame sequences was weaker because fewer shared sequences reduced the signal-to-noise ratio. Abundant cord blood beta clonotypes carried fewer insertions; young adult naive repertoires showed a weaker similar trend, while memory repertoires showed none. Because the same donors could not be followed over many years, the conclusions relied on cross-sectional statistical analysis.

The clonotype originates from a man aged 18 to 30 in good health. Input material: naive T cells sorted from blood. Sample cell subset or site, as interpreted from the label and publication: cells isolated with a human naive T-cell isolation kit.

The nucleotide sequence is TGCGCCAGCAGCTCCGAACGGCGCCACTATGGCTACACCTTC. It translates as CASSSERRHYGYTF. The rearrangement joined TRBV5-1 to TRBJ1-2; no D gene call is confident. Trimming costs V 3 bases and J 3 bases, and their ends lie 12 bases apart. For CDR1 and CDR2, the germline V gene lists SGHRS and YFSETQ. Its CDR3 holds 14 amino acids, cysteine through phenylalanine. Just the 42-base CDR3 DNA is kept, in frame starting at base 1.